This T cell receptor (beta chain) came from a study of shared clonotypes between healthy human individuals. Study-wide context: The people who gave samples were a couple of women and a few men aged 18 to 49. Study-wide points: It was the few donors that limited the genetic and exposure-history diversity represented. Sequencing depth was expected to affect clonotype sharing among donors.

Germline CDR1 reads SGHDT; CDR2 reads YYEEEE. Germline trimming cut 1 base from V and 0 bases from J; bases unmatched to any gene: 3. There are 16 residues in the CDR3. Deep-level running was used for the assay. Data came from immunoSEQ multiplex PCR; TCRdb stores just in-frame clones and leaves some out. The table records roughly 450,000 clones, 75% to 85% of them present only once. Notes on this clone: The antigen is undetermined.

Source material: PBMCs. This clonotype originated in a woman in her forties in good health. Some clones in this sample may be carry-over from other donors' samples. The chain links TRBV5-6 to TRBJ2-3; 9 nucleotides align to TRBD2. The CDR3 DNA is TGTGCCAGCAGCTTGCTAACTAGCGGGAGCACAGATACGCAGTATTTT. Residues: CASSLLTSGSTDTQYF.